This TCR beta chain was recovered during a study of blood T cells in healthy people across ages. Study-wide findings and caveats: It was found that TCR beta diversity correlated strongly with the percentage of naive T cells.

Primed by a sample-barcoded 5' primer and a J-beta primer mix, a second PCR proceeded for about 6 to 11 cycles. Researchers report that each sample yielded at least 2.5 million CDR3-containing paired-end reads. TCRdb itself ran the 5' RACE reads through MiXCR, one entry per CDR3 protein. The sample consists of 800,000 to 950,000 distinct CDR3 sequences, about 37% of them appearing once. The germline V gene has CDR1 SGHRS and CDR2 YFSETQ. CDR3 length: 13 amino acids. A note on this clonotype: Its antigen is unidentified. The junction does not match germline at one end; this may be a read error.

Per individual sample, total RNA of at least 6 micrograms was extracted. The rearrangement joins TRBV5-1 to TRBJ2-5, with D uncertain. Gene TRBJ2-7 matches the end of the DNA better, so the J call may be wrong. The sequenced material came from blood. The clonotype was recovered from a man aged 18 to 29 in good health. CDR3 nucleotide sequence: TGCGCCGGCAGCTTGGCCTTGTCCCACGAGCAGTACTTC. This gives the protein CAGSLALSHEQYF.